This TCR beta chain was documented in a study of CD8 T cells in ankylosing spondylitis. Study-wide results and caveats: What seemed typical of ankylosing spondylitis blood was a TCR beta motif built from eight highly homologous variants. Significantly higher representation of disease-linked clones was reported for matched ankylosing spondylitis synovial fluid.

On this clonotype itself: The antigen is unknown.

Germline CDR1 and CDR2: SQVTM and ANQGSEA. This CDR3 has 15 residues. Germline trimming cut 4 bases from V and 5 bases from J; bases unmatched to any gene: 10. Libraries of TCR beta came from quantitative 5'-RACE with molecular barcodes. Each CDR3 protein is one row after TCRdb ran MiXCR on the 5' RACE reads. The table shows hundreds of thousands of distinct CDR3 sequences, with roughly 12% occurring only once. The chain has TRBV29-1 and TRBJ2-3; 9 positions match TRBD2. The sequenced sample was blood, either unsorted or a sorted T cell fraction (not recorded which). This TCR came from a male donor with ankylosing spondylitis. This CDR3 is CSVAFVAGEVDTQYF. The CDR3 DNA follows: TGCAGCGTTGCATTTGTAGCGGGAGAGGTAGATACGCAGTATTTT.